Here is one TCR beta chain with its context. The specificity of this receptor is unknown. At one end the junction does not follow the germline gene, possibly because of a read error. The library was made by multiplex PCR. Sequencing used an Illumina HiSeq 2500. TCRbeta libraries were built by three rounds of nested PCR using primers (Table S4), following protocols modified from ARM-PCR. Before sequencing, PCR products of 200-500 bp were excised from the gel and purified with the QIAquick gel extraction kit. In the original analysis: Trimmomatic was used to clean the reads, FLASH was used to merge the reads into complete CDR3 sequences, and MiTCR was used to assign the reads to V(D)J germline segments. Clonal diversity was computed as the inverse Simpson's index with VDJtools. Productive reads were defined as in-frame sequences without a premature stop codon. TCRdb trimmed the raw reads at Q25, called clones with MiXCR and kept productive beta chains. Rows are unified per CDR3 protein, each entry keeping the most common DNA and genes. The V and J calls here are based on TCRdb, not the publication. The sample profile shows over 35,000 distinct CDR3 sequences; more than 50% of them were found once. The ten largest clones capture roughly 42% of the sample.

This sample stems from a study of tumor and adjacent non-tumor tissue in lung cancer (dated by TCRdb to the late 2010s). Context from the whole study: Patients with adenocarcinoma (about twelve), squamous cell carcinoma (2) and small cell lung cancer (1) were included in the cohort. Among the 15 or so patients, ages ranged from roughly 31 to 76 years, about 10 were men and 5 were women, and disease was TNM stage I to III. In total, sequencing yielded 125,075,908 productive TCRbeta reads, which works out to an average of approximately 4.1 million reads per sample. Using bulk TCRbeta repertoires from approximately 15 lung cancer patients, the study set lung tumor tissue side by side with matched distant non-tumor lung tissue. TCRbeta CDR3 sequencing was performed on more than 25 paired specimens, with one tumor sample and one normal lung sample collected per patient.

RNA was isolated from bulk, unsorted tissue, and RNA quality was assessed with a NanoDrop ND-1000 and an Agilent 2100. For the normal lung samples, distant non-tumor tissue was collected more than 3 cm away from the tumor edge. Newly diagnosed lung cancer patients without prior chemotherapy who had been admitted for thoracic surgery in China between August and November 2014 were enrolled as donors. Patients with previous radiotherapy or chemotherapy, or with another concurrent cancer, were excluded from the study. Surgical tissue pieces of roughly 1-2.2 cm3 were preserved in RNAlater solution and stored at -80 °C until use. The paper's findings and limits, for the study overall: Neither the sequencing platform nor unique molecular identifiers are mentioned in the methods. Only about 14 patients were in the cohort, and the authors stated that larger samples and more detailed clinical data are needed. TCR diversity was significantly higher in younger patients, and greater tumor TCR diversity was associated with shorter overall survival and shorter disease-free survival. TCR diversity (inverse Simpson) was significantly higher in tumor than in normal lung tissue (around 460 vs 160, P = 0.0075, Mann-Whitney U test). Peripheral blood was not sequenced, so blood TCRbeta repertoires in these lung cancer patients were not examined. In normal lung, the top 100 clones accounted for a significantly larger cumulative share of the repertoire than in tumor tissue.

The receptor's source is a man in his fifties or sixties with non-small cell lung cancer. Input material: distant non-tumor lung tissue.

The bases are TGCAGTGCCCAGGACATGGGGTGGTCGACCACCGGGGAACTGTTTTTT. Translated, it reads CSAQDMGWSTTGELFF. Recombination linked TRBV20-1 to TRBJ2-2, with the D gene possibly TRBD1 or TRBD2, each one fitting 5 bases. From the cysteine through the phenylalanine, the CDR3 covers 16 amino acids. The entry retains the CDR3 DNA only, 48 bases that are in frame from base 1. The germline V gene (reference sequence) sets CDR1 to DFQATT and CDR2 to SNEGSKA.